This entry lists 28 T cell receptor beta chains sequenced from one sample in a study of graft-versus-host responses after intestinal transplantation. Repertoires were generated with immunoSEQ multiplex PCR, while TCRdb's copy carries only in-frame clones and drops some. This repertoire shows approximately 74,000 clones, about 90% found once; its top ten account for 0.55% to 0.75%. The specimen was PBMCs, collected 98 days after intestinal transplantation. The receptors originated from a human patient who received an intestinal transplant, so some T cells may come from the graft donor.

V usage is TRBV19 and J usage is TRBJ2-1; 11 bases match TRBD2. With 6 bases clipped from V and 5 bases from J, the junction kept 12 bases outside the gene matches. The CDR3 runs 17 residues. The germline CDR1 and CDR2 sequences are LNHDA and SQIVND (reference sequence). In nucleotides, the CDR3 is TGTGCCAGTAGCCATTGGCCCGGGACTAGCGGCCACAATGAGCAGTTCTTC. Protein product: CASSHWPGTSGHNEQFF. Supplemented by reference TRBV19 and TRBJ2-1, the full variable domain reads DGGITQSPKYLFRKEGQNVTLSCEQNLNHDAMYWYRQDPGQGLRLIYYSQIVNDFQKGDIAEGYSVSREKKESFPLTVTSAQKNPTAFYLCASSHWPGTSGHNEQFFGPGTRLTVL.

The genes are TRBV6-1 and TRBJ2-3, with 7 bases fitting TRBD1. J lost 4 bases, V lost 2 bases, and 3 bases had no gene match. Germline lookup yields CDR1 MNHNS and CDR2 SASEGT. This CDR3 region has 14 residues. Here the CDR3 reads CASSERQGADTQYF. The CDR3 DNA reads as TGTGCCAGCAGTGAAAGACAGGGTGCAGATACGCAGTATTTT.

Written as DNA, the CDR3 is TGTGCCACCACAACCACAGGGGGCTCTGGAAACACCATATATTTT. Protein product: CATTTTGGSGNTIYF. The chain joins TRBV6-5 to TRBJ1-3, with TRBD1 matching 8 bases. The CDR3 has 15 amino acids. Per the germline V gene, CDR1 is MNHEY and CDR2 is SVGAGI. V dropped 10 bases and J dropped 0; count of bases not matched to a gene: 8.

The genes are TRBV9 and TRBJ1-1, with D perhaps TRBD1 (6 bases). This CDR3 comprises 15 residues. The germline CDR1 and CDR2 sequences are SGDLS and YYNGEE. With 1 base removed from V and 4 bases from J, the gap between germline ends came to 14 bases. Written as DNA, the CDR3 is TGTGCCAGCAGCGTAATGGAGGGGGAGAGCACTGAAGCTTTCTTT. It codes for CASSVMEGESTEAFF.

This rearrangement joins TRBV6-1 to TRBJ2-2, with D perhaps TRBD1 (5 bases). The CDR3 loop spans 12 amino acids. Germline V CDR1 and CDR2: MNHNS, SASEGT. V was clipped by 6 bases and J by 7 bases, with 9 bases between them. CDR3 nucleotides: TGTGCCAGCAGGGGTGACAGCGGGGAGCTGTTTTTT. Protein product: CASRGDSGELFF.

The chain carries TRBV7-9 and TRBJ2-3; TRBD2 matches 13 bases. This CDR3 has 14 amino acids. Looked up from germline, CDR1 is SEHNR and CDR2 is FQNEAQ (reference sequence). Unmatched junction bases numbered 0, after V lost 4 bases and J lost 5 bases. In nucleotides, the CDR3 is TGTGCCAGCAGCTGGACTAGCGGGAGAGATACGCAGTATTTT. Encoded protein: CASSWTSGRDTQYF.

The chain carries TRBV6-1 and TRBJ1-2; 8 bases are shared with TRBD1. CDR3 length: 15 residues. Trimming removed 5 bases from V and 5 bases from J; junction bases left unmatched: 10. CDR1 is MNHNS, CDR2 SASEGT, per germline. The CDR3 DNA reads TGTGCCAGCAGTCGCCTACAGGGGGTTGTATATGGCTACACCTTC. Amino acid sequence: CASSRLQGVVYGYTF.

J is TRBJ2-3 and V is TRBV2; possibly TRBD1 for D (6 bases). Germline V CDR1 and CDR2: SNHLY, FYNNEI. The CDR3 has 15 amino acids. V was shortened by 6 bases and J by 1 base, with 14 bases between the two germline ends. In nucleotides, the CDR3 is TGTGCCAGCAGCACAGGGAATTGGGGCACAGATACGCAGTATTTT. Its protein is CASSTGNWGTDTQYF.

The V gene is TRBV19, the J gene TRBJ2-1; D may correspond to TRBD1 or TRBD2 (5 bases each). The V end was cut by 3 bases, the J end by 7 bases, with 13 bases between. The V gene's germline CDR1 is LNHDA and CDR2 SQIVND (reference sequence). CDR3 length: 14 residues. The CDR3 is CASSIPGTLNEQFF. The CDR3 DNA sequence: TGTGCCAGTAGTATCCCGGGGACGCTAAATGAGCAGTTCTTC.

V is TRBV29-1 and J is TRBJ2-3; a possible D gene is TRBD2 (6 bases). Germline V gene sequence: CDR1 SQVTM, CDR2 ANQGSEA. The CDR3 has 10 residues. Trimming removed 7 bases from V and 4 bases from J, with 6 bases in between. The CDR3 sequence is CSAGADTQYF. The CDR3 DNA sequence: TGCAGCGCGGGGGCAGATACGCAGTATTTT.

CDR3 sequence (DNA): TGCGCCAGCAGCATACCGGGACAGGACAATGAGCAGTTCTTC. It codes for CASSIPGQDNEQFF. This sequence joins TRBV5-1 and TRBJ2-1, with 8 bases identical to TRBD1. Germline V lookup: CDR1 SGHRS, CDR2 YFSETQ. The CDR3 covers 14 residues. J lost 5 bases, V lost 4 bases, and 5 bases had no gene match. Filled out from reference TRBV5-1 and TRBJ2-1, the complete variable domain reads KAGVTQTPRYLIKTRGQQVTLSCSPISGHRSVSWYQQTPGQGLQFLFEYFSETQRNKGNFPGRFSGRQFSNSRSEMNVSTLELGDSALYLCASSIPGQDNEQFFGPGTRLTVL.

The chain uses TRBV5-1 and TRBJ2-7; 14 bases map to TRBD2. The CDR3 covers 13 residues. V was clipped by 7 bases and J by 3 bases; unmatched bases: 0. Germline CDR1 and CDR2: SGHRS and YFSETQ. As DNA, the CDR3 is TGCGCCAGCGGACTAGCGGGGGGCTACGAGCAGTACTTC. Protein sequence: CASGLAGGYEQYF.

CDR3 loop: CASSPDQGKETQYF. The CDR3 nucleotides are TGTGCCAGCAGCCCGGACCAGGGAAAAGAGACCCAGTACTTC. The chain uses TRBV7-8 and TRBJ2-5, with D maybe TRBD1 (5 bases). CDR1 is SGHVS, CDR2 FQNEAQ, per germline. With 5 bases removed from V and 3 bases from J, the gap between germline ends came to 13 bases. The CDR3 covers 14 residues.

The rearrangement joins TRBV18 to TRBJ2-7, with 8 bases matching TRBD2. The trim removed 6 bases at V and 6 bases at J, leaving 7 bases unmatched. CDR1 is KGHSH and CDR2 is LQKENI in the germline V gene. The CDR3 has 13 amino acids. The CDR3 coding sequence is TGTGCCAGCTCCCTCGGGGGGGGTAGCGAGCAGTACTTC. Translated: CASSLGGGSEQYF.

The V and J genes are TRBV21-1 and TRBJ2-5. TRBV21-1 is shown as a pseudogene. There are 16 residues in the CDR3. The CDR3 loop is CASSKLWTNGKETQYF. CDR3 coding DNA: TGTGCCAGCAGCAAACTTTGGACCAATGGGAAAGAGACCCAGTACTTC.

The DNA for the CDR3 is TGTGCCAGCAGTTACTCAGCAGGGGGTTCCTACAATGAGCAGTTCTTC. It is translated as CASSYSAGGSYNEQFF. The chain couples TRBV6-5 to TRBJ2-1; 7 bases are shared with TRBD1. The CDR3 totals 16 residues. J was trimmed by 1 base and V by 0 bases; bases with no gene match: 3. Germline V gives CDR1 MNHEY, CDR2 SVGAGI.

The V gene is TRBV6-5, the J gene TRBJ1-2, with 8 bases aligning to TRBD1. The germline V gene encodes CDR1 MNHEY and CDR2 SVGAGI. The CDR3 loop spans 13 amino acids. Trimming at V came to 2 bases and at J to 5 bases, leaving 1 base not matched to a gene. The CDR3 loop is CASSYRQGYGYTF. Written as DNA, the CDR3 is TGTGCCAGCAGTTACAGACAGGGGTATGGCTACACCTTC.

The chain has TRBV13 and TRBJ2-3; TRBD1 matches at 10 bases. This CDR3 spans 15 amino acids. V was clipped by 6 bases and J by 5 bases; unmatched bases: 8. CDR1 and CDR2 (germline): PRHDT, FYEKMQ (reference sequence). The CDR3 loop is CASSHDRGLKDTQYF. CDR3 nucleotide sequence: TGTGCCAGCAGTCATGACAGGGGGCTCAAAGATACGCAGTATTTT.

The V gene is TRBV5-4, the J gene TRBJ2-1, with TRBD1 matching over 8 bases. V was clipped by 4 bases and J by 7 bases; unmatched bases: 4. This CDR3 contains 13 residues. Germline V gene sequence: CDR1 SGHNT, CDR2 YYREEE (reference sequence). CDR3 bases: TGTGCCAGCAGCCCCGGACAGGGTAATGAGCAGTTCTTC. It encodes CASSPGQGNEQFF.

This chain connects TRBV28 to TRBJ2-2; either TRBD1 or TRBD2 may fit D (5 bases each). Germline-derived CDR1 and CDR2 are MDHEN and SYDVKM. Trimming stripped 2 bases from V and 5 bases from J, with 15 bases between. CDR3 size: 16 residues. CDR3: CASSLGAGPGTGELFF. The CDR3 nucleotides read TGTGCCAGCAGTTTAGGTGCAGGGCCGGGGACCGGGGAGCTGTTTTTT.

This rearrangement joins TRBV6-5 to TRBJ1-6; 9 bases fit TRBD1. There are 12 residues in the CDR3. Per the germline V gene, CDR1 is MNHEY and CDR2 is SVGAGI. V lost 8 bases, J lost 8 bases, and 1 base stayed unmatched. The CDR3 here is CASGTGHSPLHF. In DNA form, the CDR3 reads TGTGCCAGCGGGACAGGGCATTCACCCCTCCACTTT.

The chain recombines TRBV4-2 with TRBJ2-4; 12 nucleotides agree with TRBD2. The CDR3 runs 17 residues. Germline trimming cut 0 bases from V and 6 bases from J; bases unmatched to any gene: 6. Per the germline V gene, CDR1 is LGHNA and CDR2 is YNFKEQ. The CDR3 protein is CASSQERTSGTGNIQYF. CDR3 sequence (DNA): TGTGCCAGCAGCCAAGAGCGGACTAGCGGGACGGGAAACATTCAGTACTTC.

The rearrangement uses TRBV7-4 and TRBJ2-5, with 11 bases matching TRBD2. Unmatched junction bases numbered 6, after V lost 4 bases and J lost 5 bases. Germline V CDR1 and CDR2: SGHVT, SQSDAQ. The CDR3 has 15 residues. DNA for the CDR3: TGTGCCAGCAGCTCGAGACTAGCGGGGCCGGAGACCCAGTACTTC. The encoded protein is CASSSRLAGPETQYF.

This clone was seen more than once but under ten times. This sequence joins TRBV6-6 and TRBJ1-5; the D is unclear. V lost 6 bases and J 6 bases, leaving 9 bases between the germline ends. The CDR3 runs 12 residues. Germline CDR1 reads MNHNY; CDR2 reads SVGAGI (reference sequence). The CDR3 nucleotides read TGTGCCAGCAGCGAGGTTGTTCAGCCCCAGCATTTT. Translating gives CASSEVVQPQHF.

This clone has a single count. The J gene is TRBJ1-5, the V gene TRBV7-9; 11 bases agree with TRBD1. Trimming at V came to 1 base and at J to 2 bases, leaving 1 base not matched to a gene. The germline V gene encodes CDR1 SEHNR and CDR2 FQNEAQ (reference sequence). The CDR3 consists of 16 residues. CDR3 sequence: CASSLEGQGGNQPQHF. The DNA for the CDR3 is TGTGCCAGCAGCTTAGAGGGACAGGGGGGCAATCAGCCCCAGCATTTT.

This chain links TRBV4-2 with TRBJ2-2; TRBD1 aligns across 9 bases. Germline V CDR1 and CDR2: LGHNA, YNFKEQ. This CDR3 is 15 amino acids long. Trimming at V came to 1 base and at J to 3 bases, leaving 0 bases not matched to a gene. CDR3 protein: CASSQGTGDTGELFF. The CDR3 nucleotides read TGTGCCAGCAGCCAAGGGACAGGGGACACCGGGGAGCTGTTTTTT.

The chain recombines TRBV6-4 with TRBJ2-3; 13 nucleotides agree with TRBD2. CDR1 is MRHNA, CDR2 SNTAGT, per germline. The junction had 0 bases not matched to a gene; V was cut back by 2 bases and J by 4 bases. The CDR3 is 15 residues long. The DNA of the CDR3 is TGTGCCAGCAGTGACACTAGCGGGGGGGCAGATACGCAGTATTTT. Translated: CASSDTSGGADTQYF.

Note on this clone: A read error may account for a junction end that differs from germline. The rearrangement uses TRBV4-1 and TRBJ2-7, with D perhaps TRBD1 (6 bases). The CDR3 has 13 residues. The germline gives CDR1 MGHRA, CDR2 YSYEKL. CDR3 in DNA: TGCGCCAGCGGCCAGGGGCCCTCCTACGAGCAGTACTTC. The encoded protein is CASGQGPSYEQYF.